This T cell receptor beta chain was observed in a study of regulatory T cells in long-lasting Graves disease. About the study: Patients newly diagnosed with Graves' had been on antithyroid drugs for under 3 months.

The germline V and J ends were trimmed by 4 bases and 5 bases, with 13 bases remaining between them. There are 15 residues in the CDR3. Germline lookup yields CDR1 KGHDR and CDR2 SFDVKD. To note about this clonotype: Antigen specificity is unknown.

In building TCR beta libraries, iRepertoire HTBI primers were used together with Arm-PCR of CDR3 regions. TCRdb fed the multiplex PCR reads into MiXCR, producing one record per CDR3 protein. The table records roughly 530,000 distinct CDR3 sequences, around 15% of them present only once. Stated time point: newly diagnosed GD, antithyroid drugs for less than 3 months. Construction of the TCR library relied on RNA isolated from PBMCs. General study points: Samples came from peripheral blood alone, without thyroid tissue.

Separately, the same data were catalogued under a study of T cells in Graves' hyperthyroidism and ophthalmopathy. That source notes: The HTBI primer set drove a first-round RT-PCR of the TCR CDR3. Patients with ophthalmopathy were separated from those with stable hyperthyroidism by a 13 V-J model.

The origin of this receptor is a middle-aged woman with Graves disease. This sample comprised peripheral blood mononuclear cells (PBMCs), obtained at new diagnosis, from a patient treated with antithyroid drugs. This chain uses TRBV24-1 with TRBJ2-2; D might be TRBD1 or TRBD2, each matching 5 bases. The CDR3 sequence is CATSDPGTLTGELFF. The CDR3 nucleotides read TGTGCCACCAGTGACCCCGGGACGCTTACCGGGGAGCTGTTTTTT.